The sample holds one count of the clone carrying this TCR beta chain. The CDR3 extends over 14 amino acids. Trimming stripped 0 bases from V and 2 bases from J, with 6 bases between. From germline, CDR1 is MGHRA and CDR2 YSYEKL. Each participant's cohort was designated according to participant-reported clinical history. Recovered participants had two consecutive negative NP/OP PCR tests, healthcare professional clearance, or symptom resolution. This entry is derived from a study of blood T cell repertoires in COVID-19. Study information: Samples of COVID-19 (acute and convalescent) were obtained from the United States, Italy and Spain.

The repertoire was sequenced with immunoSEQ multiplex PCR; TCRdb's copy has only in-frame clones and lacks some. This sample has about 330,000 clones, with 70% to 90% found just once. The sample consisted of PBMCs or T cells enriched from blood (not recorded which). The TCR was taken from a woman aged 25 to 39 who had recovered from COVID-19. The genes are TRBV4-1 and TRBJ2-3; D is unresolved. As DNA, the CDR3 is TGCGCCAGCAGCCAAGACGGGTTCACAGATACGCAGTATTTT. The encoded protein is CASSQDGFTDTQYF.